These 31 T cell receptor beta chains were all obtained from the same sample, sequenced in a study of response to subunit inactivated influenza vaccine. TCRdb re-derived calls from the RT-PCR reads in MiXCR, one entry per CDR3 protein. The sample yields roughly 700,000 distinct CDR3 sequences, around a sixth seen once. Here the sequenced sample was PBMCs from blood, taken less than 13 days after vaccination. These receptors were collected from a man in his fifties or sixties who received an inactivated influenza vaccine.

This rearrangement joins TRBV5-1 to TRBJ2-7; the D call may be TRBD1 or TRBD2 (5 bases each). This CDR3 has 14 residues. The germline V gene encodes CDR1 SGHRS and CDR2 YFSETQ. The germline V and J ends were trimmed by 7 bases and 5 bases, with 19 bases remaining between them. The CDR3 sequence: CASQRDGRFDEQYF. The CDR3 DNA follows: TGCGCCAGCCAGAGGGACGGCCGTTTCGACGAGCAGTACTTC.

This rearrangement joins TRBV18 to TRBJ2-1; no clear D. Germline V lookup: CDR1 KGHSH, CDR2 LQKENI. This CDR3 spans 17 amino acids. The ends were cut back, 6 bases at V and 0 bases at J, with 18 bases in the middle. DNA of the CDR3: TGTGCCAGCTCCCTCACTTTGACGGACCACTCCTACAATGAGCAGTTCTTC. Translated: CASSLTLTDHSYNEQFF.

In this sample, this clonotype turned up a few times. This chain joins TRBV6-5 and TRBJ1-1; TRBD1 matches at 7 bases. The CDR3 is 14 residues long. With V trimmed by 0 bases and J by 5 bases, 3 bases remained unmatched. Looked up from germline, CDR1 is MNHEY and CDR2 is SVGAGI. This CDR3 is CASSYSQQGTEAFF. The CDR3 nucleotides are TGTGCCAGCAGTTACTCGCAACAGGGGACTGAAGCTTTCTTT.

The chain uses TRBV29-1 and TRBJ1-1; D uncertain. Germline V lookup: CDR1 SQVTM, CDR2 ANQGSEA. The V end was cut by 0 bases, the J end by 5 bases, with 7 bases between. This CDR3 contains 12 residues. CDR3 in amino acids: CSVEDGLTEAFF. CDR3 sequence (DNA): TGCAGCGTTGAAGATGGTCTTACTGAAGCTTTCTTT.

The table lists this clonotype with a few counts. The rearrangement links TRBV20-1 to TRBJ2-1; unclear D gene. V lost 4 bases and J lost 8, with 9 bases in between. CDR3 length: 11 amino acids. The germline CDR1 and CDR2 sequences are DFQATT and SNEGSKA (reference sequence). The CDR3 protein is CSAMGLDEQFF. The DNA of the CDR3 is TGCAGTGCTATGGGGTTGGATGAGCAGTTCTTC.

The V call is TRBV28, the J call TRBJ2-1, with TRBD1 as a possible D gene (5 bases). V gave up 3 bases and J gave up 9 bases, with 15 bases separating them. The CDR3 spans 14 residues. Germline lookup yields CDR1 MDHEN and CDR2 SYDVKM. The CDR3 spells CASSLYRSPPEQFF. The DNA of the CDR3 is TGTGCCAGCAGTTTGTACAGGAGCCCTCCTGAGCAGTTCTTC.

This clonotype has just a few counts. The chain links TRBV18 to TRBJ2-7; possible D gene TRBD1, 6 bases. V lost 5 bases to trimming and J lost 4 bases, with 9 bases between them. CDR1 is KGHSH, CDR2 LQKENI, per germline. This CDR3 is built from 12 residues. CDR3 residues: CASSADRYEQYF. The CDR3 DNA sequence: TGTGCCAGCTCAGCGGACAGATACGAGCAGTACTTC.

The chain recombines TRBV27 with TRBJ2-1; 11 bases match TRBD2. Germline CDR1 MNHEY, CDR2 SMNVEV (reference sequence). The CDR3 extends over 16 amino acids. Germline trimming cut 5 bases from V and 4 bases from J; bases unmatched to any gene: 7. The CDR3 nucleotides read TGTGCCAGCAGTCCCCAGGGACTAGCGGCATACAATGAGCAGTTCTTC. It encodes CASSPQGLAAYNEQFF.

This clonotype was detected ten times or more. The V call is TRBV4-3, the J call TRBJ1-4; TRBD1 aligns across 10 bases. Trimming took 2 bases from V and 5 from J; bases not matched to a gene: 11. Germline V gene sequence: CDR1 LGHNA, CDR2 YSLEER. This CDR3 is 18 amino acids long. The CDR3 DNA sequence: TGCGCCAGCAGCCAAACGCCTGGGTGGACAGGGGGAAATGAAAAACTGTTTTTT. This sequence encodes CASSQTPGWTGGNEKLFF.

This clonotype has more than one count but fewer than ten. The J gene is TRBJ2-5, the V gene TRBV3-1; no reliable D call. The CDR3 has 12 residues. Germline-derived CDR1 and CDR2 are LGHDT and YNNKEL (reference sequence). Trimming shortened V by 3 bases and J by 5 bases, and 7 bases separated the two germline ends. The CDR3 spells CASSHRMETQYF. The CDR3 region has the DNA TGTGCCAGCAGCCACAGGATGGAGACCCAGTACTTC.

The chain carries TRBV5-1 and TRBJ2-1; 11 positions agree with TRBD1. The CDR3 has 16 amino acids. Trimming at V came to 3 bases and at J to 6 bases, leaving 8 bases not matched to a gene. CDR1 SGHRS and CDR2 YFSETQ come from the germline V gene. The CDR3: CASSSRPGQGANEQFF. DNA for the CDR3: TGCGCCAGCAGCTCCCGTCCAGGACAGGGGGCCAATGAGCAGTTCTTC.

The chain is built from TRBV4-1 and TRBJ1-1; D is unresolved. Trimming took off 0 bases at V and 0 bases at J, with 11 bases between the two ends. The CDR3 has 16 residues. CDR1 is MGHRA and CDR2 is YSYEKL in the germline V gene. CDR3 in amino acids: CASSQDLGSVNTEAFF. CDR3 bases: TGCGCCAGCAGCCAAGATCTGGGGAGCGTGAACACTGAAGCTTTCTTT.

The rearrangement links TRBV28 to TRBJ2-3; maybe TRBD2 (6 bases). Germline V lookup: CDR1 MDHEN, CDR2 SYDVKM. Trimming shortened V by 2 bases and J by 1 base, and 10 bases separated the two germline ends. This CDR3 has 15 amino acids. The CDR3 sequence is CASSLIGSRTDTQYF. DNA of the CDR3: TGTGCCAGCAGTTTAATCGGGAGCCGCACAGATACGCAGTATTTT.

The chain recombines TRBV25-1 with TRBJ1-2, with 7 bases identical to TRBD1. The CDR3 runs 14 residues. The V segment lost 2 bases and the J segment 2 bases; nucleotides outside the gene matches: 2. CDR1 is MGHDK, CDR2 SYGVNS, per germline. The DNA for the CDR3 is TGTGCCAGCAGTGAAACAGGGGTGAACTATGGCTACACCTTC. Amino acids: CASSETGVNYGYTF.

This clonotype was found many times. This rearrangement joins TRBV5-1 to TRBJ2-5; 13 nucleotides match TRBD2. This CDR3 is 14 amino acids long. Looked up from germline, CDR1 is SGHRS and CDR2 is YFSETQ. J gave up 4 bases and V 5 bases, and 2 bases lay outside the gene matches. The CDR3 here is CASSWTSGGETQYF. The CDR3 nucleotides read TGCGCCAGCAGTTGGACTAGCGGGGGAGAGACCCAGTACTTC.

The rearrangement links TRBV20-1 to TRBJ1-6, with a possible D match to TRBD1 (6 bases). Looked up from germline, CDR1 is DFQATT and CDR2 is SNEGSKA (reference sequence). The V end lost 4 bases, the J end lost 10 bases, and 17 bases lay between the germline ends. The CDR3 has 14 amino acids. Here the CDR3 reads CSAISGGFESPLHF. In DNA, the CDR3 is TGCAGTGCTATTTCCGGGGGCTTTGAATCACCCCTCCACTTT.

J is TRBJ2-5 and V is TRBV10-3; TRBD1 aligns across 7 bases. The V segment lost 5 bases and the J segment 2 bases; nucleotides outside the gene matches: 2. Germline CDR1 reads ENHRY; CDR2 reads SYGVKD. The CDR3 covers 13 residues. CDR3 sequence: CAISTGVQETQYF. The CDR3, as DNA: TGTGCCATCAGTACAGGGGTTCAAGAGACCCAGTACTTC.

This clonotype turned up a few times. The genes are TRBV24-1 and TRBJ2-2; no clear D. Deletions cut 4 bases from V and 5 bases from J, with 10 bases between. CDR3 length equals 14 residues. Germline CDR1 KGHDR, CDR2 SFDVKD. This chain's CDR3 is CATSETLLTGELFF. CDR3 nucleotide sequence: TGTGCCACCAGTGAAACTCTTCTTACCGGGGAGCTGTTTTTT.

This sequence joins TRBV20-1 and TRBJ2-7, with 9 positions matching TRBD2. CDR1 and CDR2 from the germline V gene are DFQATT and SNEGSKA (reference sequence). The CDR3 loop spans 13 amino acids. Germline trimming cut 5 bases from V and 3 bases from J; bases unmatched to any gene: 5. As DNA, the CDR3 is TGCAGTGCTCCGACTAGCGGCCGCTACGAGCAGTACTTC. Protein product: CSAPTSGRYEQYF.

The V call is TRBV12-3 or TRBV12-4, the J call TRBJ1-1, with a tentative D call TRBD1 (5 bases). V was pared by 10 bases and J by 1 base, with 13 bases between. This CDR3 has 13 residues. In DNA, the CDR3 is TGTGCCACCAAGGGGCAGTCGAACACTGAAGCTTTCTTT. Translation gives CATKGQSNTEAFF.

This sequence joins TRBV7-9 and TRBJ2-2; 9 positions match TRBD1. Germline CDR1 reads SEHNR; CDR2 reads FQNEAQ (reference sequence). The CDR3 extends over 15 amino acids. Trimming at V came to 4 bases and at J to 7 bases, leaving 7 bases not matched to a gene. The CDR3 protein is CASSSRQGEVGELFF. As DNA, the CDR3 is TGTGCCAGCAGCTCCCGACAGGGGGAAGTCGGGGAGCTGTTTTTT.

The table lists this clonotype with a few counts. The chain employs TRBV4-3 and TRBJ2-1, with a weak D call TRBD1 (5 bases). The length of the CDR3 is 15 residues. Germline V gene sequence: CDR1 LGHNA, CDR2 YSLEER. The ends were cut back, 3 bases at V and 6 bases at J, with 15 bases in the middle. The CDR3 sequence: CASSHGQGIGNEQFF. The CDR3 DNA reads TGCGCCAGCAGCCACGGCCAGGGAATCGGCAATGAGCAGTTCTTC.

This clonotype was counted only a few times. This rearrangement joins TRBV29-1 to TRBJ2-7; D unclear. V shed 1 base and J shed 7 bases, with 8 bases lying between them. The CDR3 has 11 amino acids. CDR1 and CDR2 (germline): SQVTM, ANQGSEA. The CDR3 loop reads CSVEVQGEQYF. CDR3 coding DNA: TGCAGCGTTGAAGTCCAAGGGGAGCAGTACTTC.

Written as DNA, the CDR3 is TGTGCCAGCAGTTTAACGGGACAGGGCTACGAGCAGTACTTC. It is translated as CASSLTGQGYEQYF. The chain has TRBV27 and TRBJ2-7, with 9 bases matching TRBD1. Germline-derived CDR1 and CDR2 are MNHEY and SMNVEV (reference sequence). The CDR3 length is 14 residues. Germline trimming cut 2 bases from V and 3 bases from J; bases unmatched to any gene: 2.

In its sample, this clonotype was seen a few times. DNA of the CDR3: TGTGCCATCAGTGAGTCGTTGTACGACGAGCAGTACTTC. This encodes CAISESLYDEQYF. The chain recombines TRBV10-3 with TRBJ2-7, with no clear D. CDR3 length equals 13 residues. From germline, CDR1 is ENHRY and CDR2 SYGVKD. V was clipped by 0 bases and J by 5 bases, with 8 bases between them.

This clonotype was seen many times. This chain connects TRBV5-1 to TRBJ1-1, with D maybe TRBD1 (5 bases). Germline CDR1 and CDR2: SGHRS and YFSETQ. V lost 0 bases to trimming and J lost 0 bases, with 12 bases between them. This CDR3 region has 16 residues. For the CDR3, the DNA is TGCGCCAGCAGCTTGGGGCAGGGAGCCTTGAACACTGAAGCTTTCTTT. Amino acids: CASSLGQGALNTEAFF.

The rearrangement links TRBV7-2 to TRBJ2-1; 7 bases are shared with TRBD2. The J segment lost 0 bases and the V segment lost 5 bases, leaving 4 bases of the junction unmatched. CDR3 size: 15 residues. CDR1 SGHTA and CDR2 FQGNSA come from the germline V gene. CDR3 sequence reads: CASSGDYLSYNEQFF. In DNA form, the CDR3 reads TGTGCCAGCAGCGGGGACTACCTCTCCTACAATGAGCAGTTCTTC.

The CDR3 DNA reads as TGCGCCAGCAGCTATACCGACACGAACACCGGGGAGCTGTTTTTT. Encoded protein: CASSYTDTNTGELFF. J is TRBJ2-2 and V is TRBV5-1; D gene uncertain. The CDR3 covers 15 residues. Trimming stripped 3 bases from V and 0 bases from J, with 9 bases between. Germline V gives CDR1 SGHRS, CDR2 YFSETQ.

The rearrangement links TRBV10-3 to TRBJ2-1; D might be TRBD2 (6 bases). Germline V gene data show CDR1 as ENHRY and CDR2 as SYGVKD. Trimming pared 2 bases from V and 8 bases from J, leaving 16 bases between. CDR3 length: 15 residues. CDR3 in DNA: TGTGCCATCAGTGAGATCGACCGGGAGCTCCATGAGCAGTTCTTC. Protein sequence: CAISEIDRELHEQFF.

This clonotype was seen a handful of times. The chain is built from TRBV6-2 or TRBV6-3 and TRBJ2-1; D assignment may be TRBD1 or TRBD2 (5 bases each). Trimming removed 8 bases at V and 10 bases at J, with 15 bases between. Germline lookup yields CDR1 MNHEY and CDR2 SVGEGT. This CDR3 is 12 amino acids long. Here the CDR3 DNA reads TGTGCCAGCTCAATGGGTTGGGGGGAGCAGTTCTTC. Its protein product is CASSMGWGEQFF.

The chain combines TRBV29-1 with TRBJ2-7; D gene ambiguous. CDR3 size: 11 residues. The germline gives CDR1 SQVTM, CDR2 ANQGSEA. Trimming removed 7 bases from V and 6 bases from J, with 13 bases in between. The CDR3 spells CSALRASEQYF. Written as DNA, the CDR3 is TGCAGCGCCTTAAGGGCAAGCGAGCAGTACTTC.